The 15 T cell receptor beta chains reported below all come from one sample, sequenced in a study of blood T cell repertoires in COVID-19. Profiled with immunoSEQ multiplex PCR; TCRdb holds only in-frame clones, not every one. The data hold around 100,000 clones, with about 87% observed a single time. The sample taken for sequencing was peripheral blood. The receptors stem from a man between 50 and 59 years old with acute or convalescent COVID-19.

V and J are TRBV15 and TRBJ2-1; D call uncertain. Trimming took off 8 bases at V and 4 bases at J, with 12 bases between the two ends. The CDR3 is 13 amino acids. Germline CDR1 is LNHNV and CDR2 is YYDKDF (reference sequence). The CDR3 loop reads CATALVAYNEQFF. The CDR3 DNA reads TGTGCCACCGCCCTAGTAGCTTACAATGAGCAGTTCTTC.

The chain links TRBV2 to TRBJ1-5; tentative D call: TRBD1 (5 bases). The CDR3 totals 13 residues. Trimming pared 7 bases from V and 5 bases from J, leaving 12 bases between. Germline assignment: CDR1 SNHLY and CDR2 FYNNEI. In DNA, the CDR3 is TGTGCCAGCAATGGGCGCAGGGATCAGCCCCAGCATTTT. Amino acid sequence: CASNGRRDQPQHF.

This chain joins TRBV5-4 and TRBJ2-1, with 11 bases lining up with TRBD2. CDR1 SGHNT and CDR2 YYREEE come from the germline V gene (reference sequence). This CDR3 is 19 amino acids long. Germline trimming cut 3 bases from V and 0 bases from J; bases unmatched to any gene: 11. The CDR3 protein is CASSSPSGRPSSSYNEQFF. The CDR3 bases are TGTGCCAGCAGCTCACCTAGCGGGAGGCCCTCTAGCTCCTACAATGAGCAGTTCTTC. The full variable domain, rest sourced from reference TRBV5-4 and TRBJ2-1, is ETGVTQSPTHLIKTRGQQVTLRCSSQSGHNTVSWYQQALGQGPQFIFQYYREEENGRGNFPPRFSGLQFPNYSSELNVNALELDDSALYLCASSSPSGRPSSSYNEQFFGPGTRLTVL.

The chain couples TRBV24-1 to TRBJ1-2; D is possibly TRBD1 (6 bases). Trimming shortened V by 4 bases and J by 6 bases, and 14 bases separated the two germline ends. CDR3 length: 14 residues. The V gene's germline CDR1 is KGHDR and CDR2 SFDVKD. DNA of the CDR3: TGTGCCACCAGTGACGATACAGGGTCCCATGGCTACACCTTC. Translating it yields CATSDDTGSHGYTF.

This clone was observed at least ten times. The V call is TRBV19, the J call TRBJ1-5; 7 positions agree with TRBD1. Per the germline V gene, CDR1 is LNHDA and CDR2 is SQIVND (reference sequence). The CDR3 runs 13 residues. The V segment lost 4 bases and the J segment 7 bases; nucleotides outside the gene matches: 4. The CDR3 sequence: CASSTGGKQPQHF. For the CDR3, the DNA is TGTGCCAGTAGTACAGGGGGGAAACAGCCCCAGCATTTT.

The chain links TRBV9 to TRBJ2-1; 8 nucleotides agree with TRBD1. The CDR3 covers 17 residues. The J segment lost 4 bases and the V segment lost 2 bases, leaving 11 bases of the junction unmatched. CDR1 SGDLS and CDR2 YYNGEE come from the germline V gene. CDR3: CASSVSTGGNSYNEQFF. The CDR3, as DNA: TGTGCCAGCAGCGTGTCAACAGGGGGAAATTCGTACAATGAGCAGTTCTTC.

The V call is TRBV28, the J call TRBJ2-1; TRBD1 is a possible D gene (6 bases). Germline assignment: CDR1 MDHEN and CDR2 SYDVKM. V was shortened by 6 bases and J by 2 bases, with 14 bases between the two germline ends. The length of the CDR3 is 15 residues. The CDR3 reads CASRSDRSAYNEQFF. CDR3 nucleotides: TGTGCCAGCAGATCCGACAGGTCGGCCTACAATGAGCAGTTCTTC. The complete variable domain, with remaining parts taken from reference TRBV28 and TRBJ2-1, reads DVKVTQSSRYLVKRTGEKVFLECVQDMDHENMFWYRQDPGLGLRLIYFSYDVKMKEKGDIPEGYSVSREKKERFSLILESASTNQTSMYLCASRSDRSAYNEQFFGPGTRLTVL.

The chain recombines TRBV5-4 with TRBJ2-1, with D perhaps TRBD2 (8 bases). The V end lost 4 bases, the J end lost 3 bases, and 20 bases lay between the germline ends. The CDR3 runs 17 residues. The V gene's germline CDR1 is SGHNT and CDR2 YYREEE (reference sequence). CDR3 in amino acids: CASSPGRGLSGYNEQFF. CDR3 in DNA: TGTGCCAGCAGCCCCGGGAGGGGGCTGAGCGGCTACAATGAGCAGTTCTTC.

This CDR3 reads CSVTGQLNTEAFF. CDR3 DNA: TGCAGCGTGACGGGACAGTTGAACACTGAAGCTTTCTTT. The chain employs TRBV29-1 and TRBJ1-1; 7 bases fit TRBD1. This CDR3 has 13 residues. Unmatched junction bases numbered 4, after V lost 6 bases and J lost 0 bases. Germline V gene lookup returns CDR1 SQVTM and CDR2 ANQGSEA.

The gene calls are TRBV19 and TRBJ2-3; 12 nucleotides match TRBD2. V shed 0 bases and J 3 bases; nucleotides not matched to a gene: 10. CDR1 and CDR2 (germline): LNHDA, SQIVND (reference sequence). The CDR3 has 19 residues. For the CDR3, the DNA is TGTGCCAGTAGTATAGAAGGTCGTCCCCTAGCGGGGGGGACAGATACGCAGTATTTT. Amino acid sequence: CASSIEGRPLAGGTDTQYF.

This rearrangement joins TRBV19 to TRBJ1-3, with D possibly matching TRBD1 (5 bases). Trimming pared 5 bases from V and 2 bases from J, leaving 7 bases between. The CDR3 covers 13 residues. Germline V gives CDR1 LNHDA, CDR2 SQIVND (reference sequence). This chain's CDR3 is CASSWGAGNTIYF. The CDR3 DNA reads as TGTGCCAGTAGTTGGGGCGCTGGAAACACCATATATTTT. Variable domain in full (rest from reference TRBV19 and TRBJ1-3): DGGITQSPKYLFRKEGQNVTLSCEQNLNHDAMYWYRQDPGQGLRLIYYSQIVNDFQKGDIAEGYSVSREKKESFPLTVTSAQKNPTAFYLCASSWGAGNTIYFGEGSWLTVV.

This clone was counted a few times. The genes are TRBV7-8 and TRBJ2-2, with 11 bases identical to TRBD1. With 5 bases clipped from V and 6 bases from J, the junction kept 5 bases outside the gene matches. Germline V gene lookup returns CDR1 SGHVS and CDR2 FQNEAQ. This CDR3 is 15 amino acids long. CDR3 bases: TGTGCCAGCAGCCAACCGGGACAGGGGGCCGGGGAGCTGTTTTTT. It yields the protein CASSQPGQGAGELFF.

The V call is TRBV27, the J call TRBJ2-1; D not certain. Germline CDR1 is MNHEY and CDR2 is SMNVEV (reference sequence). There are 16 residues in the CDR3. Trimming stripped 7 bases from V and 0 bases from J, with 16 bases between. For the CDR3, the DNA is TGTGCCAGCACCCTCACTGGTCCGAGCTCCTACAATGAGCAGTTCTTC. Its protein is CASTLTGPSSYNEQFF.

The rearrangement links TRBV4-1 to TRBJ2-7; weak D call: TRBD2 (7 bases). Trimming left V 4 bases short and J 5 bases short, with 30 bases between. The CDR3 runs to 19 residues. Looked up from germline, CDR1 is MGHRA and CDR2 is YSYEKL. As DNA, the CDR3 is TGCGCCAGCAGCCCACGGGGGGCTGGGGGCGGAAGGTTGTTCCACGAGCAGTACTTC. Translating gives CASSPRGAGGGRLFHEQYF.

The V gene is TRBV6-5, the J gene TRBJ2-5; 7 nucleotides line up with TRBD2. In germline, CDR1 is MNHEY, CDR2 SVGAGI. V lost 2 bases, J lost 5 bases, and 5 bases stayed unmatched. The CDR3 contains 14 residues. The CDR3 DNA reads TGTGCCAGCAGTTACACCGGAGCGGGGGAGACCCAGTACTTC. It encodes CASSYTGAGETQYF.